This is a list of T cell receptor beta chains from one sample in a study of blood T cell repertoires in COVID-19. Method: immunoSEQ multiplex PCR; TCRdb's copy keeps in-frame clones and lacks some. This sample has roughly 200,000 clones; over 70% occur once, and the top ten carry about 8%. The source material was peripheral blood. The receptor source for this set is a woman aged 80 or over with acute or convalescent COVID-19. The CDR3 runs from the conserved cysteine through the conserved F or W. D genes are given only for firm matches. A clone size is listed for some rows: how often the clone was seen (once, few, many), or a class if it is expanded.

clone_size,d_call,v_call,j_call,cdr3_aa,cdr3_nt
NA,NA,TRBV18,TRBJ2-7,CASSPEHIASYEQYF,TGTGCCAGCTCACCAGAACACATCGCTTCCTACGAGCAGTACTTC
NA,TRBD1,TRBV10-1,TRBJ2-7,CASRLDRGSYEQYF,TGCGCCAGCAGATTGGACAGGGGATCCTACGAGCAGTACTTC
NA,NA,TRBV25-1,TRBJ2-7,CASSETGRRDEQYF,TGTGCCAGCAGTGAGACGGGAAGACGCGACGAGCAGTACTTC
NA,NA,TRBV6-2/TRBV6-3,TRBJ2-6,CASSYLAPGANVLTF,TGTGCCAGCAGTTACCTGGCCCCTGGGGCCAACGTCCTGACTTTC
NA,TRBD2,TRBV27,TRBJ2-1,CASSLKLAGAFSSYNEQFF,TGTGCCAGCAGCCTGAAGCTAGCGGGAGCCTTCAGCTCCTACAATGAGCAGTTCTTC
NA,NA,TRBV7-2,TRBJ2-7,CASSFTTGEGYEQYF,TGTGCCAGCAGCTTTACGACAGGGGAGGGGTACGAGCAGTACTTC
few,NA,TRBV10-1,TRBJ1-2,CASSAHYYGYTF,TGCGCCAGCAGTGCCCACTACTATGGCTACACCTTC
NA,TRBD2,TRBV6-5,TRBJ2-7,CASSPRAGGPYEQYF,TGTGCCAGCAGCCCCCGGGCGGGGGGCCCCTACGAGCAGTACTTC
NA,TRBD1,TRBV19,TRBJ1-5,CASSPDRAYNQPQHF,TGTGCCAGTAGTCCGGACAGGGCCTACAATCAGCCCCAGCATTTT
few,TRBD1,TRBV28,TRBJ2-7,CASRDRGGRYEQYF,TGTGCCAGCAGAGACAGGGGGGGCAGGTACGAGCAGTACTTC
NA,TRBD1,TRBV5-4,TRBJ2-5,CASSFQGAAQETQYF,TGTGCCAGCAGCTTTCAGGGGGCGGCTCAAGAGACCCAGTACTTC
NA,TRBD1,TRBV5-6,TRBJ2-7,CASTTGQGPFFGYF,TGTGCCAGCACCACGGGACAGGGGCCCTTCTTTGGGTACTTC
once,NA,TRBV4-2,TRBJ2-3,CASSPRRDTDTQYF,TGTGCCAGCAGCCCCCGACGGGACACAGATACGCAGTATTTT
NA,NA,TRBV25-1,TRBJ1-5,CASSGTTSEPQHF,TGTGCCAGCAGTGGCACCACATCAGAGCCCCAGCATTTT
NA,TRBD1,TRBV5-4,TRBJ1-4,CASSLDRGKLFF,TGTGCCAGCAGCTTGGACAGGGGAAAACTGTTTTTT
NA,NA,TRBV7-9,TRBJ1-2,CASSLEAFGGAMGYTF,TGTGCCAGCAGCTTAGAGGCTTTCGGAGGGGCGATGGGCTACACCTTC